This T cell receptor (beta chain) was observed in a study of blood T cell repertoires in COVID-19. Germline V gives CDR1 MNHNS, CDR2 SASEGT. Deletions cut 2 bases from V and 2 bases from J, with 13 bases between. The CDR3 runs to 15 residues. In this sample, this clone turned up once. The protocol was immunoSEQ multiplex PCR, while the TCRdb copy is restricted to in-frame clones and leaves out a portion. The top ten hold 3.5% of the sample, which has around 60,000 clones, roughly 87% seen once. Sequencing was done on a sample of peripheral blood. The chain couples TRBV6-1 to TRBJ2-7; D is uncertain. The clonotype comes from a man aged 45-60 years with active COVID-19. Here the CDR3 reads CASSENLGSTYEQYF. CDR3 coding DNA: TGTGCCAGCAGTGAAAATTTGGGCAGCACCTACGAGCAGTACTTC.